This T cell receptor (beta chain) stems from a study of blood T cell repertoires in COVID-19. Background on the study: The samples span acute and convalescent COVID-19 from the United States, Italy and Spain.

Trimming took off 0 bases at V and 9 bases at J, with 10 bases between the two ends. The CDR3 spans 14 residues. Germline V gives CDR1 SGHNT, CDR2 YYREEE (reference sequence). As handled by the study authors: Estimates of nucleated cell counts were drawn from the amplification of reference gene primers. Sequencing was performed with immunoSEQ multiplex PCR; in TCRdb, only in-frame clones are kept and a portion is missing. V, J and clone size derive from that table, while D and trimming were established from the DNA sequence. The sample shows roughly 400,000 clones, approximately 86% of them seen only once.

Sequencing was carried out using PBMCs or T cells enriched from blood (not recorded which). The chain links TRBV5-4 to TRBJ1-6; no clear D gene. This clonotype originated in a woman between 40 and 55 years old with acute COVID-19. In nucleotides, the CDR3 is TGTGCCAGCAGCTTGGCCGGATGGGCTTCACCCCTCCACTTT. Protein product: CASSLAGWASPLHF.